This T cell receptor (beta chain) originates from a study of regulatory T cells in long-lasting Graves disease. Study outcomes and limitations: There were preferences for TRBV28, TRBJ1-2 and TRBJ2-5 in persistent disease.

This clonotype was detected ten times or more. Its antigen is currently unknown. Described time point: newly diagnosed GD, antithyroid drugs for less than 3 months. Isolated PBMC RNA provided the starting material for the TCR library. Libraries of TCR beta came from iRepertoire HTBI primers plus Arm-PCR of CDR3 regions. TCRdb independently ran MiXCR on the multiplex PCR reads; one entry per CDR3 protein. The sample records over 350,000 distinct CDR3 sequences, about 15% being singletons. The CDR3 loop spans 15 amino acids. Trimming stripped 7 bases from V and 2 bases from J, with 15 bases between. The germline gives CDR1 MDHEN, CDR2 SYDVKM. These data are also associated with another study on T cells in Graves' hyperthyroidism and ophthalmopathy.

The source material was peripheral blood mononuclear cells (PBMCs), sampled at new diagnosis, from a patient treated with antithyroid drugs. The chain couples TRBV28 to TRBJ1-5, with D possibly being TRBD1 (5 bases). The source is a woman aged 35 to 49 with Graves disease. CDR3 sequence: CASTGRRAGNQPQHF. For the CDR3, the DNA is TGTGCCAGCACGGGGCGTCGGGCGGGCAATCAGCCCCAGCATTTT.